These T cell receptor beta chains were read from a single sample in a study of CD4+ T cells in melanoma. The method was immunoSEQ multiplex PCR; TCRdb's version includes in-frame clones alone and lacks a portion of them. The sample consists of around 50,000 clones, 80% to 90% of them appearing once. Source material: peripheral blood. The receptors were sampled from a human donor with melanoma. The CDR3 runs from the conserved cysteine through the conserved F or W.

V gene	J gene	CDR3 protein
TRBV11-2	TRBJ2-7	CASSFSGGPSYEQYF
TRBV28	TRBJ2-2	CASSLPDRSEYHGELFF
TRBV2	TRBJ2-5	CASMVLERETQYF
TRBV7-6	TRBJ2-1	CASSLIGSGGGEQFF
TRBV5-6	TRBJ2-7	CASSPLADRKYEQYF
TRBV30	TRBJ2-3	CAWSADWSTDTQYF
TRBV4-1	TRBJ1-1	CASSQGTGGGTEAFF
TRBV27	TRBJ2-7	CASSPKGLPRRQGFGSGFTYEQYF
TRBV9	TRBJ2-5	CASSVGSGAYQETQYF
TRBV5-1	TRBJ2-1	CASSLRQGGSEQFF
TRBV19	.	CASSMRQGNYEQYF
TRBV5-1	TRBJ1-1	CASSPQPGQGLLAFF
TRBV5-6	TRBJ2-7	CASSLGTSGVYEQYF
TRBV18	TRBJ2-7	CASSHSDGSYEQYF
TRBV5-4	TRBJ2-7	CASSLGLAGGPEQYF
TRBV27	TRBJ1-2	CASSLLGFGYGYTF
TRBV6-1	TRBJ1-1	CASMRQLNTEAFF
TRBV6-5	TRBJ1-1	CASSNRRTEAFF
TRBV30	TRBJ2-1	CAWYTMLDNEQFF
TRBV2	TRBJ2-3	CASSEGEGDTQYF
TRBV19	TRBJ1-3	CASRVFSGNTIYF